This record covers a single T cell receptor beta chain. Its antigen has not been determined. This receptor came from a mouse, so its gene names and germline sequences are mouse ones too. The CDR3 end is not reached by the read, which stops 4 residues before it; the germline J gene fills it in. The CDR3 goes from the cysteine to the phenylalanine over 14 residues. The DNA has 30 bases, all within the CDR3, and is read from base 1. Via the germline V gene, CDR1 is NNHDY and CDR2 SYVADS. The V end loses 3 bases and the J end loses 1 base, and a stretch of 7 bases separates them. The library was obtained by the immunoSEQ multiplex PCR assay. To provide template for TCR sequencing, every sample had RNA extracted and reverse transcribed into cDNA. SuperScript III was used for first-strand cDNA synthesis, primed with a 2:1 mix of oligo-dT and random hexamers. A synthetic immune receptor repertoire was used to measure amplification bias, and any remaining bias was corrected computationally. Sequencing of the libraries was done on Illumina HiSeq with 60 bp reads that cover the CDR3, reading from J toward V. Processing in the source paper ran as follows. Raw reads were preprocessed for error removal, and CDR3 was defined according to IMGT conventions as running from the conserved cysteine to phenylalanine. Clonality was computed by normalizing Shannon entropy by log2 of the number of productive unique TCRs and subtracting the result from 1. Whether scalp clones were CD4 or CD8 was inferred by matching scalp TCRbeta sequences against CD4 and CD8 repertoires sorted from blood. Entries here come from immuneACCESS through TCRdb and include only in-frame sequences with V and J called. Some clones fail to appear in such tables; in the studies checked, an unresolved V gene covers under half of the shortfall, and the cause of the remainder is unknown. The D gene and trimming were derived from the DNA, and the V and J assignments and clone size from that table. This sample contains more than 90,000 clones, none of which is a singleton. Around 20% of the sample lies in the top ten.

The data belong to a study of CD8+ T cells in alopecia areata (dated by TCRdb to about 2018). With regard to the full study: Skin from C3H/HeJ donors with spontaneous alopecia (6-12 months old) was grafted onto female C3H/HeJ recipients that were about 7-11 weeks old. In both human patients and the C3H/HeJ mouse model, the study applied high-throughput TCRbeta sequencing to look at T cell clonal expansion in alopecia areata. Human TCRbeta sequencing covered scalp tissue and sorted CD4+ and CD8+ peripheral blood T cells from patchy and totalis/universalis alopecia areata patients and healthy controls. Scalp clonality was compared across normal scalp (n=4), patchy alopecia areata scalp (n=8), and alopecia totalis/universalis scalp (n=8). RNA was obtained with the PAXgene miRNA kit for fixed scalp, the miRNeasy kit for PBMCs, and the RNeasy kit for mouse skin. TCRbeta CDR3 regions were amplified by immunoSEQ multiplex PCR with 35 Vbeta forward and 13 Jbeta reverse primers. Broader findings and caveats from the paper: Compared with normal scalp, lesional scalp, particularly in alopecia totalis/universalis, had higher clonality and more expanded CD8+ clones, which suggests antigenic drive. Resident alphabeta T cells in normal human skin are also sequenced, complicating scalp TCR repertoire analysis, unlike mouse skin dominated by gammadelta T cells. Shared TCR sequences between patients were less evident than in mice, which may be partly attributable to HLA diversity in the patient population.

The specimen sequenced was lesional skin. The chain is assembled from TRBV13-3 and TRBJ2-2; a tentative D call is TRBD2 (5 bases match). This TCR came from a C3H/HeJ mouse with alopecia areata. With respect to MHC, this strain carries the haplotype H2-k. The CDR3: CASSAGKNTGQLYF. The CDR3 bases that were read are TGTGCCAGCAGTGCTGGGAAAAACACCGGG.